The clone carrying this TCR beta chain appeared a few times. The antigen is not known. Per the germline V gene, CDR1 is SGHRS and CDR2 is YFSETQ. The V gene lost 4 bases and the J gene lost 0 bases, with 10 bases spanning the gap. The CDR3 contains 14 residues. Library preparation (for TCRbeta) was performed with unique molecular identifiers. In TCRdb, the PCR reads were re-called with MiXCR into one record per CDR3 protein. The sample records approximately 520,000 distinct CDR3 sequences, 10% to 12% being singletons. This sample is part of a study of T-cell reconstitution after alpha-beta-depleted transplantation in children. Overall study findings and caveats: Approximately two months post-transplant, alpha-beta T cells reportedly originated from several hundred expanded graft clones. Certain patients had high TCRbeta diversity at day 60, and it came from recipient T cells and thymic progenitors that survived. One year after transplant, T-cell counts and diversity came mostly from newly produced T cells.

The material was PBMCs, mostly from graft donor cells, obtained 180 days after TCRalphabeta/CD19-depleted stem cell transplant. The chain employs TRBV5-1 and TRBJ1-1; D possibly corresponds to TRBD1 (6 bases). The TCR was taken from a female patient aged 2 to 10 who had a stem cell transplant for aplastic anemia, so the T cells may come from the graft donor. CDR3 in DNA: TGCGCCAGCAGCGAGGACAGCATGAACACTGAAGCTTTCTTT. This encodes CASSEDSMNTEAFF. Supplemented by reference TRBV5-1 and TRBJ1-1, the full variable domain reads KAGVTQTPRYLIKTRGQQVTLSCSPISGHRSVSWYQQTPGQGLQFLFEYFSETQRNKGNFPGRFSGRQFSNSRSEMNVSTLELGDSALYLCASSEDSMNTEAFFGQGTRLTVV.